This T cell receptor (beta chain) was recovered during a study of blood T cell repertoires in COVID-19. Study-wide context: Sources were T cells, B-cell-depleted T cells, or PBMCs; the material itself was cDNA or gDNA.

Measured with immunoSEQ multiplex PCR; TCRdb has only the in-frame clones, and not every one. The sample comprises more than 10,000 clones, 70% to 90% of which are singletons, and roughly 2.6% rests with the top ten. Germline-derived CDR1 and CDR2 are SGHTA and FQGNSA. The V segment lost 4 bases and the J segment 2 bases; nucleotides outside the gene matches: 7. The CDR3 sequence is 18 residues long. This chain links TRBV7-2 with TRBJ2-6, with TRBD2 identical over 11 bases. The receptor was isolated from a human donor in a cohort sampled during active COVID-19. Sequencing was performed on peripheral blood. The DNA of the CDR3 is TGTGCCAGCAGCTCGGGACTAGCGGCGTCCGCTGGGGCCAACGTCCTGACTTTC. It encodes CASSSGLAASAGANVLTF.